This T cell receptor (beta chain) was profiled in a study of OX40 agonist ivuxolimab in advanced cancers. The table came from immunoSEQ multiplex PCR; TCRdb's copy has only in-frame clones and leaves some out. The sample contains 55,000 to 65,000 clones, roughly 90% of which appear only once. V was clipped by 6 bases and J by 4 bases, with 12 bases between them. CDR1 is MNHEY and CDR2 is SVGAGI in the germline V gene. This CDR3 contains 13 residues. The specimen comprised CD4+ or CD8+ T cells sorted from blood, sampled in a trial of the OX40 agonist ivuxolimab. V gene TRBV6-5 combines with J gene TRBJ1-1, with D possibly being TRBD1 (6 bases). The TCR sequence derives from an adult with an advanced solid tumor such as melanoma, head and neck, liver or kidney cancer. The CDR3 DNA reads TGTGCCAGCAGCCGACAGGAGGTCACTGAAGCTTTCTTT. Encoded protein: CASSRQEVTEAFF.